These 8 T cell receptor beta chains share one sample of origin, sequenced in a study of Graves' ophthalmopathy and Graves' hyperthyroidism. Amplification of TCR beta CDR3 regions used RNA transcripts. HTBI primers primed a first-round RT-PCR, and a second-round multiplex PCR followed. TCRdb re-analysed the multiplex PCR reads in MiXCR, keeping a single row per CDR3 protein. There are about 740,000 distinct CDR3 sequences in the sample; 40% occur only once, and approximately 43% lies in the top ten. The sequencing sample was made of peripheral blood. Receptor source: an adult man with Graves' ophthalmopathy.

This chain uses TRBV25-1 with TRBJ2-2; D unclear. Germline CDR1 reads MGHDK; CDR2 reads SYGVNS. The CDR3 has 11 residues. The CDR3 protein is CVHSGDGELFF. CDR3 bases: TGTGTCCATAGTGGAGACGGGGAGCTGTTTTTT.

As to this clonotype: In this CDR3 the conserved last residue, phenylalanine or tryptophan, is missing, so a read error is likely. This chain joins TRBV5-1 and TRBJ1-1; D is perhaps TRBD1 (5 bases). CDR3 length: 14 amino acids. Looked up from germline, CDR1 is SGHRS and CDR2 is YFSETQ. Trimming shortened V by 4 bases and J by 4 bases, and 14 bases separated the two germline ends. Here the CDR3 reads CASSPRAGSTEAFL. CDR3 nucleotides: TGCGCCAGCAGCCCCAGGGCAGGGTCCACTGAAGCTTTCCTT.

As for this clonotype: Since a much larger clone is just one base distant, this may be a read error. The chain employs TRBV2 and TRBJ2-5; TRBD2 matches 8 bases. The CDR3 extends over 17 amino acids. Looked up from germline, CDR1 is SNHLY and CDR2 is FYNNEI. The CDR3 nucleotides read TGTGCCATCAGTGATCCCCTCGGGCGGGAGGACCAAGGGACCCAGTACTTC. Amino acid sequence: CAISDPLGREDQGTQYF.

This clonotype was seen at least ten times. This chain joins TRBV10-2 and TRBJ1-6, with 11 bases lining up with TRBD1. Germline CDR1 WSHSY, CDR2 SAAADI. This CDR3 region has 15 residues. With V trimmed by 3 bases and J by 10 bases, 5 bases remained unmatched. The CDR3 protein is CASSERDRGWSPLHF. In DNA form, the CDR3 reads TGCGCCAGCAGTGAACGGGACAGGGGGTGGTCACCCCTCCACTTT.

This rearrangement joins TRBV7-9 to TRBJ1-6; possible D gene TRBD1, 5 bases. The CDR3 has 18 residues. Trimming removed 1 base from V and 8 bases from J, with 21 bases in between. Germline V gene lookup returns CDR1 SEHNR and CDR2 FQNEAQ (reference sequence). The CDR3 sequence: CASSLGWGTRIGDSPLHF. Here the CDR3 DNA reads TGTGCCAGCAGCTTAGGATGGGGCACCCGGATAGGGGATTCACCCCTCCACTTT.

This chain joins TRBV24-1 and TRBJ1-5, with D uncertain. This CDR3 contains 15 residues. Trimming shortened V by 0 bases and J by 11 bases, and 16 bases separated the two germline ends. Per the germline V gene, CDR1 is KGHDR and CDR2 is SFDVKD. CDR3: CATSDLSDYQETQHF. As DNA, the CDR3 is TGTGCCACCAGTGATTTGTCGGACTACCAAGAGACCCAGCATTTT.

CDR3 region: CASSQGVESWDGYTF. The CDR3 coding sequence is TGTGCCAGCAGCCAAGGAGTGGAGTCTTGGGATGGCTACACCTTC. The rearrangement uses TRBV7-9 and TRBJ1-2; D uncertain. The V and J ends lost 5 bases and 6 bases respectively, with 19 bases between them. The germline V gene has CDR1 SEHNR and CDR2 FQNEAQ (reference sequence). The CDR3 loop spans 15 amino acids.

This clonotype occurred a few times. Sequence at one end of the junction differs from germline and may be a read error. The chain's CDR3 is CASSQVRDGTGYGYTF. The DNA for the CDR3 is TGCGCCAGCAGCCAGGTCCGGGACGGCACGGGCTATGGCTACACCTTC. V is TRBV5-5 and J is TRBJ1-2; D may be TRBD1 (5 bases). The V gene's germline CDR1 is SGHKS and CDR2 YYEKEE (reference sequence). The CDR3 runs 16 residues.